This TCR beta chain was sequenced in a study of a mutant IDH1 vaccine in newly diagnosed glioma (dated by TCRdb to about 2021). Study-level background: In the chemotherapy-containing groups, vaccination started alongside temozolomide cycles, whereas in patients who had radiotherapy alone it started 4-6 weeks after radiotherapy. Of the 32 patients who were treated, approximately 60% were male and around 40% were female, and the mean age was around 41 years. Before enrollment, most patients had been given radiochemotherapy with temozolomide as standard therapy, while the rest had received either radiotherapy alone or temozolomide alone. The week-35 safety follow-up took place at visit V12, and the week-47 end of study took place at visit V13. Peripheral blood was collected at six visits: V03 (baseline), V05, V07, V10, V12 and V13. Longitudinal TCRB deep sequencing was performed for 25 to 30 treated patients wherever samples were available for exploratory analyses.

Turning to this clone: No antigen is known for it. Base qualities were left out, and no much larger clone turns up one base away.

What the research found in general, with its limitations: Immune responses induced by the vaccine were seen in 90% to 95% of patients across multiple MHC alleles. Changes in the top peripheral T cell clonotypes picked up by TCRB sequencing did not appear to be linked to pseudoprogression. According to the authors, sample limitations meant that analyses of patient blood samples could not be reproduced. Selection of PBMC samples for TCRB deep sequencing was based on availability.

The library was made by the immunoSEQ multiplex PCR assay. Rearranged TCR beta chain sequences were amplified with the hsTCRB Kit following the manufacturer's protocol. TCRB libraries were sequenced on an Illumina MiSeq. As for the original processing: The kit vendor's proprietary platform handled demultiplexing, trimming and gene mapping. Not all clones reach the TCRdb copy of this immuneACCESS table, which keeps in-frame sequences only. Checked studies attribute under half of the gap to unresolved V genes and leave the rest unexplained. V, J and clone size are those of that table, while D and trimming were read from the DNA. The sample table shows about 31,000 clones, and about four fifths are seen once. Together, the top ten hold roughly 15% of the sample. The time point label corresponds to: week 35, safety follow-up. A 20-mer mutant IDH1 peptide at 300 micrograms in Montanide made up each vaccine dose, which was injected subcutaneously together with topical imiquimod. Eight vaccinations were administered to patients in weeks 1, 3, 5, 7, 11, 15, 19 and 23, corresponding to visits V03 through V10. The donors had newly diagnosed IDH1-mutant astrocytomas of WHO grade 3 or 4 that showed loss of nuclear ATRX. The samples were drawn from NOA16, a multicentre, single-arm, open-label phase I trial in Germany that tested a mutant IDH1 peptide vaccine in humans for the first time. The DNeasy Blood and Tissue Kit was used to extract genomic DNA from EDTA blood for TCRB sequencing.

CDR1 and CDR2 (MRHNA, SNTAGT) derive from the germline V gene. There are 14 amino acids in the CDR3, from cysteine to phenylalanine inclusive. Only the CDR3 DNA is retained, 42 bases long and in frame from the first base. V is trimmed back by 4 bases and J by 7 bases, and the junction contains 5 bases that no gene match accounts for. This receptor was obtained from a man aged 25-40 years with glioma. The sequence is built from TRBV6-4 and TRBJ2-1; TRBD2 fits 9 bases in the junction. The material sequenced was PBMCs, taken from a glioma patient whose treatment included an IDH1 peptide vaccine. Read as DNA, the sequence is TGTGCCAGCAGTGTAGCGGGAGAGGGGAATGAGCAGTTCTTC. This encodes CASSVAGEGNEQFF.